The 26 T cell receptor beta chains below all came from one sample that was sequenced in a study of radiation and T cells in renal cell carcinoma. Profiling relied on immunoSEQ multiplex PCR, and the TCRdb table lists in-frame clones only, not all of them. The data contain approximately 45,000 clones, 83% of them seen just once; the ten biggest clones take up roughly a third. Time point denoted: baseline pretreatment blood. Stated treatment: 15 Gy SBRT to primary tumor, nephrectomy 4 weeks later. The specimen comprised blood, sampled from a patient whose treatment included radiotherapy and nephrectomy. The receptors derive from a woman aged 70-85 years with renal cell carcinoma.

V and J are TRBV5-1 and TRBJ2-1; the D gene is possibly TRBD2 (6 bases). The CDR3 contains 13 residues. Germline V CDR1 and CDR2: SGHRS, YFSETQ. Trimming pared 5 bases from V and 4 bases from J, leaving 10 bases between. The CDR3 loop reads CASRSSEYNEQFF. DNA of the CDR3: TGCGCCAGCAGGTCTAGCGAGTACAATGAGCAGTTCTTC.

This clone was found once. The chain links TRBV7-2 to TRBJ1-2; TRBD1 matches at 10 bases. The CDR3 is 14 amino acids. With V trimmed by 1 base and J by 5 bases, 1 base remained unmatched. The germline V gene encodes CDR1 SGHTA and CDR2 FQGNSA. The CDR3 sequence: CASSLGGQGYGYTF. CDR3 DNA: TGTGCCAGCAGCTTAGGGGGACAGGGGTATGGCTACACCTTC.

The chain carries TRBV15 and TRBJ1-3, with D perhaps matching TRBD1 (5 bases). The V end was cut by 0 bases, the J end by 3 bases, with 15 bases between. Germline CDR1 LNHNV, CDR2 YYDKDF (reference sequence). The CDR3 extends over 17 amino acids. CDR3 region: CATSRDYLGGDGNTIYF. DNA of the CDR3: TGTGCCACCAGCAGAGATTACCTCGGGGGAGATGGAAACACCATATATTTT.

The chain carries TRBV7-2 and TRBJ2-1; 7 bases agree with TRBD1. Germline V CDR1 and CDR2: SGHTA, FQGNSA. With 4 bases clipped from V and 6 bases from J, the junction kept 3 bases outside the gene matches. CDR3 length: 13 amino acids. The DNA for the CDR3 is TGTGCCAGCAGCTCGTCAGGGGGCAATGAGCAGTTCTTC. This encodes CASSSSGGNEQFF.

J is TRBJ1-3 and V is TRBV5-6, with D unresolved. The CDR3 totals 14 residues. The germline V and J ends were trimmed by 0 bases and 4 bases, with 8 bases remaining between them. Germline V gene sequence: CDR1 SGHDT, CDR2 YYEEEE. CDR3 DNA: TGTGCCAGCAGCTTGGGTTTAGCCGGAAACACCATATATTTT. This translates into CASSLGLAGNTIYF.

The chain employs TRBV7-8 and TRBJ1-5, with D unclear. The CDR3 spans 16 residues. The germline V gene encodes CDR1 SGHVS and CDR2 FQNEAQ. V lost 1 base and J 5 bases, leaving 15 bases between the germline ends. The DNA for the CDR3 is TGTGCCAGCAGCTTAGAAGGCCGCTACAATCATCAGCCCCAGCATTTT. Its translation is CASSLEGRYNHQPQHF.

A word on this clone: The same CDR3 arises from other DNA sequences in this sample as well. The rearrangement links TRBV7-2 to TRBJ1-1, with TRBD1 matching 8 bases. V was clipped by 4 bases and J by 3 bases; unmatched bases: 1. CDR3 length: 13 amino acids. The germline V gene has CDR1 SGHTA and CDR2 FQGNSA. The CDR3 region has the DNA TGTGCCAGCAGCTCACAGGGGGACACTGAAGCTTTCTTT. Protein product: CASSSQGDTEAFF.

The chain couples TRBV5-1 to TRBJ1-4; D not certain. The CDR3 consists of 12 residues. Trimming stripped 0 bases from V and 5 bases from J, with 2 bases between. Germline CDR1 SGHRS, CDR2 YFSETQ. The CDR3: CASSLGNEKLFF. CDR3 bases: TGCGCCAGCAGCTTGGGCAATGAAAAACTGTTTTTT.

This clone was seen just once. V and J are TRBV4-2 and TRBJ2-5, with D possibly TRBD2 on 6 matching bases. The CDR3 extends over 15 amino acids. Trimming took 3 bases from V and 3 from J, leaving 14 bases between them. Looked up from germline, CDR1 is LGHNA and CDR2 is YNFKEQ. CDR3 nucleotides: TGTGCCAGCAGCCACCAGGGTAGCGGAGAAGAGACCCAGTACTTC. This codes for CASSHQGSGEETQYF.

As to this clone: The sample holds other DNA sequences that translate to the same CDR3. The chain recombines TRBV19 with TRBJ2-2; D call uncertain. V was shortened by 0 bases and J by 5 bases, with 1 base between the two germline ends. CDR3 length equals 12 residues. Looked up from germline, CDR1 is LNHDA and CDR2 is SQIVND (reference sequence). CDR3 loop: CASSIDTGELFF. The CDR3 DNA follows: TGTGCCAGTAGTATAGATACCGGGGAGCTGTTTTTT.

The chain links TRBV7-9 to TRBJ2-7; TRBD2 matches 7 bases. Per the germline V gene, CDR1 is SEHNR and CDR2 is FQNEAQ (reference sequence). The CDR3 is made up of 16 amino acids. J gave up 0 bases and V 5 bases, and 10 bases lay outside the gene matches. CDR3 loop: CASSPGLLADSYEQYF. The CDR3 DNA reads as TGTGCCAGCAGCCCTGGGCTCCTAGCGGACTCCTACGAGCAGTACTTC.

This chain links TRBV5-4 with TRBJ2-1, with 14 bases identical to TRBD2. CDR3 length equals 17 residues. J lost 7 bases, V lost 1 base, and 7 bases had no gene match. Per the germline V gene, CDR1 is SGHNT and CDR2 is YYREEE (reference sequence). In nucleotides, the CDR3 is TGTGCCAGCAGCTTGTCAACGACTAGCGGGGGGGGGAATGAGCAGTTCTTC. Translation: CASSLSTTSGGGNEQFF.

The rearrangement uses TRBV4-2 and TRBJ2-7; D is perhaps TRBD2 (5 bases). Trimming removed 0 bases from V and 2 bases from J, with 14 bases in between. CDR1 and CDR2 from the germline V gene are LGHNA and YNFKEQ. The CDR3 has 16 amino acids. In DNA, the CDR3 is TGTGCCAGCAGCCAAGATTGGCTAGCTCTCCCCTACGAGCAGTACTTC. Residues: CASSQDWLALPYEQYF.

The chain employs TRBV19 and TRBJ2-3; the D gene is possibly TRBD1 (6 bases). The CDR3 runs to 14 residues. The V gene's germline CDR1 is LNHDA and CDR2 SQIVND (reference sequence). V lost 2 bases and J 7 bases, leaving 13 bases between the germline ends. The CDR3 protein is CASSIQGMENTQYF. CDR3 bases: TGTGCCAGTAGTATACAGGGGATGGAGAATACGCAGTATTTT.

The chain combines TRBV5-6 with TRBJ2-3, with D possibly TRBD2 on 6 matching bases. The V end lost 6 bases, the J end lost 2 bases, and 19 bases lay between the germline ends. The germline V gene has CDR1 SGHDT and CDR2 YYEEEE. CDR3 length equals 16 residues. CDR3 in amino acids: CASTENGGFLTDTQYF. The CDR3 nucleotides are TGTGCCAGCACCGAAAATGGGGGGTTCCTCACAGATACGCAGTATTTT. Filled out from reference TRBV5-6 and TRBJ2-3, the complete variable domain reads DAGVTQSPTHLIKTRGQQVTLRCSPKSGHDTVSWYQQALGQGPQFIFQYYEEEERQRGNFPDRFSGHQFPNYSSELNVNALLLGDSALYLCASTENGGFLTDTQYFGPGTRLTVL.

The rearrangement joins TRBV19 to TRBJ1-4; D might be TRBD1 (6 bases). CDR3 length: 16 residues. The V gene's germline CDR1 is LNHDA and CDR2 SQIVND (reference sequence). Trimming shortened V by 6 bases and J by 2 bases, and 16 bases separated the two germline ends. The CDR3, as DNA: TGTGCCAGTAGAGGCACAGGGTTACGGACTAATGAAAAACTGTTTTTT. Its protein is CASRGTGLRTNEKLFF.

The V call is TRBV6-5, the J call TRBJ2-1; no firm D call. The CDR3 runs to 12 residues. Germline V gene lookup returns CDR1 MNHEY and CDR2 SVGAGI. The ends were cut back, 5 bases at V and 9 bases at J, with 11 bases in the middle. CDR3: CASSTPGSEQFF. CDR3 bases: TGTGCCAGCAGTACACCGGGTAGTGAGCAGTTCTTC.

This clone was seen once. This chain joins TRBV27 and TRBJ2-3; D not certain. The ends were cut back, 6 bases at V and 1 base at J, with 11 bases in the middle. This CDR3 is 14 amino acids long. Germline loops: CDR1 MNHEY, CDR2 SMNVEV (reference sequence). In DNA form, the CDR3 reads TGTGCCAGCAGGCCGGACGTCCGCACAGATACGCAGTATTTT. It specifies CASRPDVRTDTQYF.

V usage is TRBV7-8 and J usage is TRBJ2-5; 12 bases line up with TRBD2. The CDR3 loop spans 16 amino acids. CDR1 and CDR2 (germline): SGHVS, FQNEAQ. The trim removed 5 bases at V and 2 bases at J, leaving 6 bases unmatched. CDR3 sequence reads: CASSLRTSGVQETQYF. The CDR3 DNA is TGTGCCAGCAGCCTCCGGACTAGCGGGGTGCAAGAGACCCAGTACTTC.

This clone turned up a few times. The V gene is TRBV7-2, the J gene TRBJ1-5, with D possibly being TRBD1 (5 bases). This CDR3 spans 14 amino acids. V gave up 5 bases and J gave up 6 bases, with 14 bases separating them. CDR1 is SGHTA, CDR2 FQGNSA, per germline. CDR3 amino acids: CASSLVGGSQPQHF. The CDR3 DNA reads as TGTGCCAGCAGCCTTGTGGGGGGAAGTCAGCCCCAGCATTTT.

The chain couples TRBV10-3 to TRBJ1-3, with 8 bases fitting TRBD1. Germline CDR1 ENHRY, CDR2 SYGVKD. The CDR3 length is 12 residues. V lost 7 bases to trimming and J lost 11 bases; unmatched junction nucleotides: 7. The DNA for the CDR3 is TGTGCCATCACCGGACAGGGTGCGGCCATATATTTT. Its translation: CAITGQGAAIYF.

The V and J genes are TRBV21-1 and TRBJ1-1. TRBV21-1 is shown as a pseudogene. There are 13 residues in the CDR3. CDR3 residues: CASSTHWNTEAFF. CDR3 in DNA: TGTGCCAGCAGCACCCACTGGAACACTGAAGCTTTCTTT.

The chain employs TRBV19 and TRBJ1-2; D gene uncertain. The ends were cut back, 1 base at V and 3 bases at J, with 9 bases in the middle. CDR1 is LNHDA, CDR2 SQIVND, per germline (reference sequence). The CDR3 loop spans 14 amino acids. CDR3: CASSIAGKDYGYTF. CDR3 DNA: TGTGCCAGTAGTATAGCGGGCAAAGACTATGGCTACACCTTC. Combining the CDR3 with reference TRBV19 and TRBJ1-2 gives the whole variable domain DGGITQSPKYLFRKEGQNVTLSCEQNLNHDAMYWYRQDPGQGLRLIYYSQIVNDFQKGDIAEGYSVSREKKESFPLTVTSAQKNPTAFYLCASSIAGKDYGYTFGSGTRLTVV.

This clone was recorded once. V gene TRBV5-6 combines with J gene TRBJ2-7; D ambiguous. Trimming took off 1 base at V and 3 bases at J, with 5 bases between the two ends. The CDR3 covers 12 residues. Germline V gene sequence: CDR1 SGHDT, CDR2 YYEEEE. The CDR3 DNA reads as TGTGCCAGCAGCTTGTCCGGCTACGAGCAGTACTTC. As protein: CASSLSGYEQYF.

The chain has TRBV9 and TRBJ2-2; D is unclear. Germline CDR1 SGDLS, CDR2 YYNGEE. V lost 0 bases and J lost 8, with 5 bases in between. The CDR3 consists of 12 residues. The DNA of the CDR3 is TGTGCCAGCAGCGTAGCTGGGGGGGAGCTGTTTTTT. This sequence encodes CASSVAGGELFF.

The chain carries TRBV10-3 and TRBJ1-1, with a weak D call TRBD1 (6 bases). The CDR3 is made up of 14 amino acids. V was cut by 7 bases and J by 0 bases, with 12 bases left in between. Germline V gene data show CDR1 as ENHRY and CDR2 as SYGVKD. Here the CDR3 reads CAINQGTMNTEAFF. The CDR3 DNA follows: TGTGCCATCAACCAGGGGACCATGAACACTGAAGCTTTCTTT.